These T cell receptor beta chains were read from a single sample in a study of T-cell memory formation after mild COVID-19. TCRdb re-called the 5' RACE reads with MiXCR, one entry per CDR3 protein. The data hold about 390,000 distinct CDR3 sequences, with roughly 15% observed a single time. Source material: PBMCs or a T cell subset sorted from them (not recorded which). All receptors derive from a man between 18 and 29 years old who had mild COVID-19 (a few samples of this study predate the infection). Cell type and time point are not known. Both conserved end residues are part of each CDR3. A D gene is named only where the DNA matches it firmly. Size is stated for part of the rows, as once, few or many counts, or as a class when the clone is expanded.

d_call	j_call	clone_size	cdr3_length	v_call	cdr3_aa	cdr3_nt
.	TRBJ2-2	.	14	TRBV15	CATREGANTGELFF	TGTGCCACCAGAGAGGGGGCGAACACCGGGGAGCTGTTTTTT
.	TRBJ1-2	few	12	TRBV20-1	CSASGGAGGYTF	TGCAGTGCTAGTGGGGGGGCCGGTGGCTACACCTTC
.	TRBJ2-4	.	13	TRBV12-3/TRBV12-4	CASSTFRRGTEYF	TGTGCCAGCAGCACCTTCCGGCGGGGTACGGAGTACTTC
.	TRBJ2-1	few	14	TRBV12-3/TRBV12-4	CASSPGRSYNEQFF	TGTGCCAGCAGTCCGGGACGTAGTTACAATGAGCAGTTCTTC
TRBD2	TRBJ2-2	.	12	TRBV29-1	CSVVAGAGELFF	TGCAGCGTTGTAGCGGGGGCCGGGGAGCTGTTTTTT
TRBD2	TRBJ2-1	few	14	TRBV9	CASSVAGGNNEQFF	TGTGCCAGCAGCGTAGCGGGGGGGAACAATGAGCAGTTCTTC
.	TRBJ1-1	few	13	TRBV19	CASSIRENTEAFF	TGTGCCAGTAGTATCCGCGAGAACACTGAAGCTTTCTTT
TRBD2	TRBJ2-3	few	16	TRBV4-2	CASSHYSGGTGGTQYF	TGTGCCAGCAGCCACTACAGCGGGGGTACCGGGGGTACGCAGTATTTT
.	TRBJ2-5	few	13	TRBV20-1	CSATPSLVGTQYF	TGCAGTGCCACCCCAAGTTTGGTAGGGACCCAGTACTTC
TRBD2	TRBJ2-3	few	15	TRBV5-1	CASSTPGGDGDTQYF	TGCGCCAGCAGCACCCCCGGGGGGGATGGAGATACGCAGTATTTT
TRBD2	TRBJ2-5	once	16	TRBV4-2	CASSQEDSGGARTQYF	TGTGCCAGCAGCCAGGAGGATAGCGGGGGGGCCCGGACCCAGTACTTC
TRBD1	TRBJ1-1	few	13	TRBV6-1	CASLGQPNTEAFF	TGTGCCAGCTTGGGACAGCCGAACACTGAAGCTTTCTTT
TRBD2	TRBJ2-2	few	15	TRBV5-1	CASSLTLAGAGELFF	TGCGCCAGCAGCTTAACTCTAGCGGGGGCCGGGGAGCTGTTTTTT
TRBD2	TRBJ2-3	few	17	TRBV2	CASSEARLAGGGDTQYF	TGTGCCAGCAGTGAAGCGCGGCTAGCGGGGGGGGGAGATACGCAGTATTTT
TRBD1	TRBJ1-3	many	16	TRBV12-3/TRBV12-4	CASNPSTGTGGHTIYF	TGTGCCAGCAACCCTTCCACCGGGACAGGGGGACACACCATATATTTT
.	TRBJ1-1	few	14	TRBV5-1	CASTAPGIGTEAFF	TGCGCCAGCACCGCACCCGGCATCGGCACTGAAGCTTTCTTT
TRBD2	TRBJ2-3	.	20	TRBV7-8	CASSLVLARTSGGWADTQYF	TGTGCCAGCAGCTTAGTATTGGCCCGGACTAGCGGGGGATGGGCAGATACGCAGTATTTT
.	TRBJ1-1	few	15	TRBV20-1	CSARSGSSGGGEAFF	TGCAGTGCTAGATCAGGGTCCTCTGGTGGAGGTGAAGCTTTCTTT
.	TRBJ1-5	few	15	TRBV4-3	CASSQERDTHQPQHF	TGCGCCAGCAGCCAAGAGAGGGATACCCATCAGCCCCAGCATTTT
.	TRBJ2-1	few	13	TRBV20-1	CSASGGSYNEQFF	TGCAGTGCTAGTGGAGGGTCCTACAATGAGCAGTTCTTC
.	TRBJ1-2	.	16	TRBV5-1	CASSSYVAGGGYGYTF	TGCGCCAGCAGCTCCTACGTAGCGGGAGGAGGCTATGGCTACACCTTC
.	TRBJ1-6	.	14	TRBV2	CASSEWGANSPLHF	TGTGCCAGCAGTGAATGGGGGGCTAATTCACCCCTCCACTTT
.	TRBJ2-4	.	15	TRBV20-1	CSATTITSMRDIQYF	TGCAGTGCTACTACTATTACTAGCATGAGGGACATTCAGTACTTC
TRBD1	TRBJ2-3	few	19	TRBV4-3	CASSQHNGKGANGTDTQYF	TGCGCCAGCAGCCAACATAATGGGAAGGGGGCTAACGGCACAGATACGCAGTATTTT
.	TRBJ1-1	.	14	TRBV7-2	CASSLAMVNTEAFF	TGTGCCAGCAGCTTAGCGATGGTGAACACTGAAGCTTTCTTT
.	TRBJ2-1	many	14	TRBV4-3	CASSQVLWYNEQFF	TGCGCCAGCAGCCAAGTCCTCTGGTACAATGAGCAGTTCTTC
.	TRBJ2-3	.	15	TRBV11-3	CASSLGMGSTDTQYF	TGTGCCAGCAGCCTCGGTATGGGTAGCACAGATACGCAGTATTTT
.	TRBJ2-5	.	11	TRBV2	CASTIMETQYF	TGTGCCAGCACCATTATGGAGACCCAGTACTTC
TRBD2	TRBJ2-3	.	15	TRBV7-9	CASSEGLAGSGTQYF	TGTGCCTCTTCGGAGGGCCTAGCGGGTTCTGGGACGCAGTATTTT
TRBD1	TRBJ1-2	few	13	TRBV20-1	CSAGDRESYGYTF	TGCAGTGCTGGGGACAGGGAGAGCTATGGCTACACCTTC
.	TRBJ1-1	many	15	TRBV19	CASSTGRTVNTEAFF	TGTGCCAGTAGTACCGGACGGACGGTGAACACTGAAGCTTTCTTT
TRBD1	TRBJ1-1	few	13	TRBV20-1	CSASSAGGTEAFF	TGCAGTGCTAGCTCTGCAGGGGGCACTGAAGCTTTCTTT
.	TRBJ2-1	.	18	TRBV7-8	CASSLGSAGSSLFNEQFF	TGTGCCAGCAGCTTAGGTTCTGCGGGGTCCTCCTTATTCAATGAGCAGTTCTTC
TRBD1	TRBJ2-3	few	15	TRBV12-3/TRBV12-4	CASSNRGPGTDTQYF	TGTGCCAGCAGTAACAGGGGGCCTGGCACAGATACGCAGTATTTT
.	TRBJ1-6	.	12	TRBV12-3/TRBV12-4	CASSAGNSPLHF	TGTGCCAGCAGTGCTGGTAATTCACCCCTCCACTTT
.	TRBJ2-7	.	14	TRBV12-3/TRBV12-4	CASSLWQEVYEQYF	TGTGCCAGCAGTTTATGGCAGGAGGTCTACGAGCAGTACTTC
TRBD1	TRBJ2-7	.	12	TRBV6-2/TRBV6-3	CASDPGGYEQYF	TGTGCCAGCGATCCAGGGGGCTACGAGCAGTACTTC
.	TRBJ2-7	.	18	TRBV7-6	CASSLASGTRPSHYEQYF	TGTGCCAGCAGCTTAGCCTCTGGGACCAGACCGTCGCACTACGAGCAGTACTTC
.	TRBJ2-7	few	18	TRBV4-2	CASSQEHNRDSLSYEQYF	TGTGCCAGCAGCCAAGAACACAACCGGGACTCTCTCTCCTACGAGCAGTACTTC
.	TRBJ1-1	few	14	TRBV12-3/TRBV12-4	CASSPQGLNTEAFF	TGTGCCAGCAGCCCCCAGGGATTGAACACTGAAGCTTTCTTT
.	TRBJ1-1	few	15	TRBV5-1	CASSLSTQVNTEAFF	TGCGCCAGCAGCTTGTCAACCCAGGTGAACACTGAAGCTTTCTTT
TRBD1	TRBJ2-7	few	13	TRBV9	CASSVSQGDEQYF	TGTGCCAGCAGCGTATCACAGGGGGACGAGCAGTACTTC
.	TRBJ2-7	few	14	TRBV19	CASSLRPIAYEQYF	TGTGCCAGTAGTCTACGACCTATAGCCTACGAGCAGTACTTC
.	TRBJ1-6	few	13	TRBV28	CASRGYGNSPLHF	TGTGCCAGCAGGGGGTACGGCAATTCACCCCTCCACTTT
.	TRBJ2-3	few	12	TRBV7-9	CASRGGLDTQYF	TGTGCCAGCAGGGGGGGGCTTGATACGCAGTATTTT
TRBD1	TRBJ1-3	.	16	TRBV3-1	CASSRLGGQAGNTIYF	TGTGCCAGCAGCCGCCTGGGAGGACAGGCTGGAAACACCATATATTTT
.	TRBJ2-4	few	15	TRBV5-1	CASSLGRVDKNIQYF	TGCGCCAGCAGCTTGGGCAGGGTTGACAAAAACATTCAGTACTTC
.	TRBJ2-4	.	18	TRBV5-1	CASSFFFCVGCAKNIQYF	TGCGCCAGCAGCTTTTTTTTCTGCGTTGGTTGCGCCAAAAACATTCAGTACTTC
.	TRBJ2-5	.	14	TRBV6-2/TRBV6-3	CASSHGGPWETQYF	TGTGCCAGCAGTCATGGGGGCCCCTGGGAGACCCAGTACTTC
TRBD2	TRBJ2-5	few	16	TRBV12-3/TRBV12-4	CASSPMTSGEQETQYF	TGTGCCAGCAGTCCAATGACTAGCGGGGAGCAAGAGACCCAGTACTTC